These 10 T cell receptor beta chains share one sample of origin, sequenced in a study of T cells after posttransplantation cyclophosphamide. Cyclophosphamide on days +3 and +4 followed busulfan-fludarabine conditioning and a marrow graft. Clones were read by immunoSEQ multiplex PCR, and TCRdb kept only the in-frame ones, dropping some. Reported are about 15,000 clones, none seen only once; the ten largest carry under 30%. Sequences were derived from PBMCs, sampled around 1,100 days after allogeneic stem cell transplant with posttransplant cyclophosphamide. These receptors were taken from a female patient between 40 and 55 years old who received an allogeneic stem cell transplant from a related donor, was CMV-positive, and had no GVHD. Some T cells may be transferred from the graft donor.

The chain is built from TRBV2 and TRBJ1-1; tentative D call: TRBD1 (6 bases). Germline V CDR1 and CDR2: SNHLY, FYNNEI. The CDR3 is 14 residues long. Trimming shortened V by 8 bases and J by 4 bases, and 17 bases separated the two germline ends. CDR3 sequence reads: CASGRRGGGTEAFF. In DNA form, the CDR3 reads TGTGCCAGCGGTAGGAGGGGAGGGGGCACTGAAGCTTTCTTT.

This clone was counted at least ten times. The chain is built from TRBV28 and TRBJ2-4; D is undetermined. Trimming shortened V by 6 bases and J by 3 bases, and 18 bases separated the two germline ends. The CDR3 covers 16 residues. Germline values: CDR1 MDHEN, CDR2 SYDVKM. Here the CDR3 reads CASSSRGLAHKNIQYF. In DNA form, the CDR3 reads TGTGCCAGCAGCAGCCGCGGCCTCGCACACAAAAACATTCAGTACTTC.

This clone has a count of ten or more. The chain carries TRBV9 and TRBJ2-7; 7 bases agree with TRBD1. The CDR3 is 12 residues long. V shed 7 bases, J shed 3 bases, and the junction held 4 bases outside the gene matches. Germline loops: CDR1 SGDLS, CDR2 YYNGEE. The chain's CDR3 is CASGRQGYEQYF. In DNA, the CDR3 is TGTGCCAGCGGAAGACAGGGCTACGAGCAGTACTTC.

Many counts were recorded for this clone. The CDR3 sequence: CASSSLASSYNEQFF. CDR3 nucleotides: TGTGCCAGCAGCTCGCTAGCGAGCTCCTACAATGAGCAGTTCTTC. The chain uses TRBV7-2 and TRBJ2-1, with a weak D call TRBD2 (6 bases). Trimming took 4 bases from V and 0 from J, leaving 10 bases between them. This CDR3 has 15 amino acids. Germline V gives CDR1 SGHTA, CDR2 FQGNSA.

This clone came up many times. The junction does not match germline at one end; this may be a read error. This sequence joins TRBV2 and TRBJ2-1; D may be TRBD2 (6 bases). The CDR3 is 15 amino acids. Germline loops: CDR1 SNHLY, CDR2 FYNNEI. The DNA of the CDR3 is TGTGCCAGCAGTGAGACGACTGGCGGGAACAATGGGCAGTTCTTC. It is translated as CASSETTGGNNGQFF.

The CDR3 here is CAISESPSGGRGTGELFF. The CDR3 DNA sequence: TGTGCCATCAGTGAGTCTCCTAGCGGGGGGCGAGGCACCGGGGAGCTGTTTTTT. The V gene is TRBV10-3, the J gene TRBJ2-2, with 11 bases fitting TRBD2. This CDR3 has 18 residues. The V gene's germline CDR1 is ENHRY and CDR2 SYGVKD. J gave up 4 bases and V 0 bases, and 7 bases lay outside the gene matches.

In this sample, this clone turned up many times. The chain carries TRBV2 and TRBJ2-5; TRBD2 matches at 8 bases. The germline gives CDR1 SNHLY, CDR2 FYNNEI. Trimming removed 6 bases from V and 0 bases from J; junction bases left unmatched: 9. This CDR3 is built from 16 residues. CDR3 protein: CASRERGYPYQETQYF. Here the CDR3 DNA reads TGTGCCAGCAGAGAGCGGGGGTACCCGTACCAAGAGACCCAGTACTTC.

In this sample, this clone turned up a few times. The chain links TRBV6-5 to TRBJ2-7; no firm D call. The length of the CDR3 is 12 residues. Germline CDR1 MNHEY, CDR2 SVGAGI. Trimming shortened V by 5 bases and J by 7 bases, and 12 bases separated the two germline ends. Written as DNA, the CDR3 is TGTGCCAGCAGTCACACGACGAGGGAGCAGTACTTC. Translating gives CASSHTTREQYF.

In its sample, this clone was seen many times. J is TRBJ2-7 and V is TRBV7-9; D is perhaps TRBD1 (7 bases). The V gene's germline CDR1 is SEHNR and CDR2 FQNEAQ (reference sequence). This CDR3 region has 14 residues. Trimming stripped 0 bases from V and 5 bases from J, with 11 bases between. Here the CDR3 reads CASSLATGRHEQYF. DNA for the CDR3: TGTGCCAGCAGCTTAGCGACAGGGAGGCACGAGCAGTACTTC.

This clone has more than one count but fewer than ten. The sample carries other DNA sequences with the same CDR3. The chain carries TRBV9 and TRBJ2-7, with no clear D. Trimming stripped 9 bases from V and 2 bases from J, with 21 bases between. Germline V gene lookup returns CDR1 SGDLS and CDR2 YYNGEE. This CDR3 is 15 amino acids long. Here the CDR3 DNA reads TGTGCCATTTGTTTCAAACAGAAGACGGCCTACGAGCAGTACTTC. Encoded protein: CAICFKQKTAYEQYF.